The following is a T cell receptor (beta chain) sequence with its context. Its antigen remains unknown. These data belong to a study of blood T cells in healthy people across ages. A second PCR, run for about 6 to 11 cycles, used a sample-barcoded 5' primer plus a J-beta primer mix. Template switching added a 12-random-nucleotide identifier to every cDNA molecule. One entry per CDR3 protein, called by TCRdb with MiXCR from the 5' RACE reads. The sample includes about 670,000 distinct CDR3 sequences, 52% of them seen just once. The CDR3 extends over 17 amino acids. Study conclusions and caveats: One million T cells yielded diversity estimates that were considered underestimates.

This chain uses TRBV21-1 with TRBJ2-7; the table names TRBD1, a call not compared with the DNA. TRBV21-1 is an annotated pseudogene. The sequencing input was blood. The TCR originated in a woman older than 75 in good health. CDR3 nucleotide sequence: TGTGCCAGCAGCAATGAAGGGACCGTACGGGGAACCTACGAGCAGTACTTC. Residues: CASSNEGTVRGTYEQYF.